The sequence of this T cell receptor (beta chain) was determined in a study of cytotoxic CD8 clonotypes in ibrutinib-treated CLL. For the study at large: Once treatment had gone on for a median of around eleven months, range 6 to 36, response samples were drawn. Notes on the study in general: Before falling back toward baseline at progression, clonality had risen at the time of ibrutinib response. At the start, clonality exceeded age-matched healthy donors and followed circulating CD8+ T-cell counts.

Deletions cut 10 bases from V and 4 bases from J, with 23 bases between. The CDR3 consists of 15 residues. Per germline, CDR1 MGHDK and CDR2 SYGVNS. Here immunoSEQ multiplex PCR was the method, and the copy in TCRdb shows in-frame clones only, minus some. The sample includes approximately 80,000 clones, 86% of them seen just once. In regard to this clone: Its antigen is undetermined.

Sequencing was performed on PBMCs, taken before ibrutinib treatment. This clonotype originated in a human donor with chronic lymphocytic leukemia. V gene TRBV25-1 combines with J gene TRBJ2-7, with D perhaps TRBD2 (7 bases). CDR3 region: CATKGVEAGVYEQYF. The CDR3, as DNA: TGTGCCACCAAGGGGGTTGAGGCGGGAGTGTACGAGCAGTACTTC.